The rows below give T cell receptor beta chains drawn from one sample of a study of OX40 agonist ivuxolimab in advanced cancers. Using immunoSEQ multiplex PCR, the repertoire was profiled, and TCRdb retains in-frame clones only, with some absent. The sample carries 90,000 to 100,000 clones, approximately 86% recorded once. The material sequenced was CD4+ or CD8+ T cells sorted from blood, taken in a trial of the OX40 agonist ivuxolimab. These receptors all stem from an adult with an advanced solid tumor such as melanoma, head and neck, liver or kidney cancer. The conserved cysteine and the conserved F or W are not part of the CDR3 here.

J	V	CDR3
TRBJ1-6	TRBV14	ASSPRTDSPLH
TRBJ1-5	TRBV25-1	ASSTRDTQPQH
TRBJ2-1	TRBV5-1	ASSPLQAGAMSEQF
TRBJ2-6	TRBV28	ASNLSGANVLT
TRBJ2-2	TRBV28	ASSLAAAGAGELF
TRBJ2-5	TRBV7-3	ASSLMGLAGETQY
TRBJ2-2	TRBV7-2	ASSARTSGRDTGELF
TRBJ1-1	TRBV6-6	ASTQTGANTEAF
TRBJ1-2	TRBV19	ASSIKPGDYGYT
TRBJ1-4	TRBV6-6	ASSYFQGHTNEKLF
TRBJ1-1	TRBV30	AWSSSETAEAF
TRBJ1-1	TRBV2	ASLGGVYGTEAF
TRBJ2-7	TRBV2	ASSDPRETYEQY
TRBJ2-2	TRBV11-3	ASSLDRPSGQGGELF
TRBJ1-1	TRBV4-3	ASSQGQGLGEAF